The 6 T cell receptor beta chains reported below all come from one sample, sequenced in a study of blood T cell repertoires in COVID-19. Sequencing was performed with immunoSEQ multiplex PCR; in TCRdb, only in-frame clones are kept and a portion is missing. The profile shows a few hundred thousand clones, 70% to 90% of them singletons. The sample taken for sequencing was peripheral blood. The receptors come from a man between 18 and 29 years old with active or convalescent COVID-19.

J is TRBJ2-3 and V is TRBV3-1 (or the pseudogene TRBV3-2); 10 bases are a match to TRBD2. This CDR3 has 21 residues. J gave up 2 bases and V 0 bases, and 17 bases lay outside the gene matches. The germline V gene encodes CDR1 LGHDT and CDR2 YNNKEL (reference sequence). CDR3 sequence (DNA): TGTGCCAGCAGCCAAGATCCCCCTTCTATTGCTAGCGGGGGCTACACAGATACGCAGTATTTT. This sequence encodes CASSQDPPSIASGGYTDTQYF.

This chain uses TRBV18 with TRBJ2-5; TRBD2 is a possible D gene (6 bases). From germline, CDR1 is KGHSH and CDR2 LQKENI. Trimming removed 8 bases at V and 4 bases at J, with 20 bases between. The CDR3 extends over 15 amino acids. CDR3 sequence: CASALQLASGETQYF. Here the CDR3 DNA reads TGTGCCAGCGCCCTACAACTAGCTTCCGGAGAGACCCAGTACTTC. The whole variable domain, remainder taken from reference TRBV18 and TRBJ2-5, is NAGVMQNPRHLVRRRGQEARLRCSPMKGHSHVYWYRQLPEEGLKFMVYLQKENIIDESGMPKERFSAEFPKEGPSILRIQQVVRGDSAAYFCASALQLASGETQYFGPGTRLLVL.

This chain connects TRBV19 to TRBJ1-4; 7 bases map to TRBD1. There are 13 residues in the CDR3. The germline V gene encodes CDR1 LNHDA and CDR2 SQIVND (reference sequence). J was trimmed by 4 bases and V by 7 bases; bases with no gene match: 3. The CDR3 DNA reads as TGTGCCAGTAAGACAGGGCATAATGAAAAACTGTTTTTT. Encoded protein: CASKTGHNEKLFF.

The rearrangement links TRBV3-1 (or the pseudogene TRBV3-2) to TRBJ2-4; 9 nucleotides agree with TRBD2. This CDR3 is 17 amino acids long. CDR1 is LGHDT and CDR2 is YNNKEL in the germline V gene (reference sequence). V was clipped by 1 base and J by 8 bases; unmatched bases: 12. The CDR3 region is CASSQVVAGAQADIQYF. The CDR3 DNA follows: TGTGCCAGCAGCCAAGTGGTAGCGGGGGCGCAGGCCGACATTCAGTACTTC.

The table lists this clone with a count of one. The chain links TRBV3-1 (or the pseudogene TRBV3-2) to TRBJ1-4; the match to TRBD1 covers 7 bases. J gave up 2 bases and V 4 bases, and 1 base lay outside the gene matches. The CDR3 is made up of 14 amino acids. Germline V gene sequence: CDR1 LGHDT, CDR2 YNNKEL (reference sequence). This CDR3 is CASSRDSTNEKLFF. The DNA of the CDR3 is TGTGCCAGCAGCCGGGACAGTACTAATGAAAAACTGTTTTTT.

The chain uses TRBV6-2 or TRBV6-3 and TRBJ1-2; D unclear. This CDR3 contains 16 residues. CDR1 is MNHEY and CDR2 is SVGEGT in the germline V gene. Trimming shortened V by 4 bases and J by 2 bases, and 17 bases separated the two germline ends. This chain's CDR3 is CASSLRGQRTNYGYTF. CDR3 sequence (DNA): TGTGCCAGCAGTTTGCGAGGCCAGCGTACCAACTATGGCTACACCTTC.